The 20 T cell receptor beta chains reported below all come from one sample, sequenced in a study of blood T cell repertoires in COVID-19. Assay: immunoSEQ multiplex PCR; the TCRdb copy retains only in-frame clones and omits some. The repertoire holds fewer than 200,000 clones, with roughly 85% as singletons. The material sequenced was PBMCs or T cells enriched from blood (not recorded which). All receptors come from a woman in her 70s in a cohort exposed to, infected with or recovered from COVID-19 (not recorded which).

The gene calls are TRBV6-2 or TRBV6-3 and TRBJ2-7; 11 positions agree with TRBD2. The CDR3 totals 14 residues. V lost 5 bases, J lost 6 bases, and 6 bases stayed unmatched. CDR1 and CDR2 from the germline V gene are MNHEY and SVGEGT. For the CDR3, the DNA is TGTGCCAGCAGTCCCGGGACTAGCGGAAGCGAGCAGTACTTC. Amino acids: CASSPGTSGSEQYF.

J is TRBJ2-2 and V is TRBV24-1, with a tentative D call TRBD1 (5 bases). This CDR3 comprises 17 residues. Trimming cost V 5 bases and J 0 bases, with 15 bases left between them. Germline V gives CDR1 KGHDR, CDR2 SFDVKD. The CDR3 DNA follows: TGTGCCACCAGTGGCAGGGAAGTAAGAACGAACACCGGGGAGCTGTTTTTT. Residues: CATSGREVRTNTGELFF.

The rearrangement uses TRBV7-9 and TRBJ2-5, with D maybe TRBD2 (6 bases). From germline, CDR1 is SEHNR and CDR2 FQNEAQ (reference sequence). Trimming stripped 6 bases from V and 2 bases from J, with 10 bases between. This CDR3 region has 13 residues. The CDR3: CASSGGEQETQYF. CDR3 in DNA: TGTGCCAGCAGTGGCGGGGAACAAGAGACCCAGTACTTC.

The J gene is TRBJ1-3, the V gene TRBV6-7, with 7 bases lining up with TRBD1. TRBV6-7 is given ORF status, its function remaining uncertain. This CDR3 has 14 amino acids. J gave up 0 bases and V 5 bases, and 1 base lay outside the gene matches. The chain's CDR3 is CASSGDSSGNTIYF. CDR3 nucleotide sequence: TGTGCCAGCAGTGGGGACAGCTCTGGAAACACCATATATTTT.

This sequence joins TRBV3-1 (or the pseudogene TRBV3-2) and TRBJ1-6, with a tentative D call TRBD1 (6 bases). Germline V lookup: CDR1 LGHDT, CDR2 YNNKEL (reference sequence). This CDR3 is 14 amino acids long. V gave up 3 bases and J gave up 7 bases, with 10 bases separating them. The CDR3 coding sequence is TGTGCCAGCAGCCACGGACAGCGAAATTCACCCCTCCACTTT. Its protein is CASSHGQRNSPLHF.

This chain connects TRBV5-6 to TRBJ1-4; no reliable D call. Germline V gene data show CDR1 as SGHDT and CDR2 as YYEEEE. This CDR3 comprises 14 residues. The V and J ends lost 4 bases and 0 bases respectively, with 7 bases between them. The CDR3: CASSRYATNEKLFF. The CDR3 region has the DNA TGTGCCAGCAGCCGCTATGCAACTAATGAAAAACTGTTTTTT.

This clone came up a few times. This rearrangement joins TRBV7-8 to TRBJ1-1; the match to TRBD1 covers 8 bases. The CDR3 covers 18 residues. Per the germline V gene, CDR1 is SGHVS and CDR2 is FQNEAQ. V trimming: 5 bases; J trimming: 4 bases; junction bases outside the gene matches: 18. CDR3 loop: CASSRNRGWGQSGTEAFF. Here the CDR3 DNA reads TGTGCCAGCAGCCGCAACAGGGGGTGGGGACAGAGCGGCACTGAAGCTTTCTTT. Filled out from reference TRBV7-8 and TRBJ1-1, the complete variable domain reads GAGVSQSPRYKVAKRGQDVALRCDPISGHVSLFWYQQALGQGPEFLTYFQNEAQLDKSGLPSDRFFAERPEGSVSTLKIQRTQQEDSAVYLCASSRNRGWGQSGTEAFFGQGTRLTVV.

DNA for the CDR3: TGTGCCAGCAAGCGGGAGTCCCGAAATTCACCCCTCCACTTT. This codes for CASKRESRNSPLHF. V and J are TRBV2 and TRBJ1-6; D is undetermined. Between the trimmed V and J ends, which lost 7 bases and 7 bases, there was a span of 14 bases. Per germline, CDR1 SNHLY and CDR2 FYNNEI. The length of the CDR3 is 14 residues.

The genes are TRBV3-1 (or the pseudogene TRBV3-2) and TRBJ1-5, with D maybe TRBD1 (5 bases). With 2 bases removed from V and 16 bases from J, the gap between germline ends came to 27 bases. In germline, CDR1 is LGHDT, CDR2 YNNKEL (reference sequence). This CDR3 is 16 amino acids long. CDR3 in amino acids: CASSQIFDAGVLVLHF. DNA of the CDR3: TGTGCCAGCAGCCAAATTTTTGATGCGGGGGTCCTTGTCTTACATTTT.

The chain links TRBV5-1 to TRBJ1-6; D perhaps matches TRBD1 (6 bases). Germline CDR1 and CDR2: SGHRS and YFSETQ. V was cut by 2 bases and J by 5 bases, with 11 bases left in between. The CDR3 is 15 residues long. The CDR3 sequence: CASSLRTANNSPLHF. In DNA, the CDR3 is TGCGCCAGCAGCTTAAGGACAGCGAATAATTCACCCCTCCACTTT.

The CDR3 DNA sequence: TGTGCCAGCAGCGGAGGGACTAGCCGAGTCAATGAGCAGTTCTTC. Encoded protein: CASSGGTSRVNEQFF. The V and J genes are TRBV5-4 and TRBJ2-1, with 9 bases fitting TRBD2. V trimming: 4 bases; J trimming: 6 bases; junction bases outside the gene matches: 8. Germline V CDR1 and CDR2: SGHNT, YYREEE (reference sequence). The CDR3 consists of 15 residues.

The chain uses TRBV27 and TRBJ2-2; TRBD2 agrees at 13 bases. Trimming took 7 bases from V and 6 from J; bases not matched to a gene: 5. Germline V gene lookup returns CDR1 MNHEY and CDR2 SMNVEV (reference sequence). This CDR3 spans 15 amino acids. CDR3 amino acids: CASTGLAGEAGELFF. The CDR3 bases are TGTGCCAGCACTGGACTAGCGGGAGAGGCCGGGGAGCTGTTTTTT.

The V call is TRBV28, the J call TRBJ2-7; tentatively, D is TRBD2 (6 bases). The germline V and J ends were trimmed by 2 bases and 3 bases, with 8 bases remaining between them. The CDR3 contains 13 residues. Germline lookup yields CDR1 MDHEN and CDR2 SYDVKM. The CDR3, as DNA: TGTGCCAGCAGTTTAGGGGGGAACTACGAGCAGTACTTC. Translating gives CASSLGGNYEQYF.

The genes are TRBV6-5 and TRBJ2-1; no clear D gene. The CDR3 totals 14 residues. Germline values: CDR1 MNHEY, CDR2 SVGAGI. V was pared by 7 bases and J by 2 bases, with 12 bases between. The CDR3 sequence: CASTNSDTYNEQFF. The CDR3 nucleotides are TGTGCCAGCACCAACAGTGATACCTACAATGAGCAGTTCTTC.

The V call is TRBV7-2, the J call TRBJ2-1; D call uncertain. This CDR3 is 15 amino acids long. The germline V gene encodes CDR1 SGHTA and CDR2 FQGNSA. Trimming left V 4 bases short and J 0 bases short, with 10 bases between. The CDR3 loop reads CASSSRFGSYNEQFF. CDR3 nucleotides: TGTGCCAGCAGCTCCCGATTCGGCTCCTACAATGAGCAGTTCTTC.

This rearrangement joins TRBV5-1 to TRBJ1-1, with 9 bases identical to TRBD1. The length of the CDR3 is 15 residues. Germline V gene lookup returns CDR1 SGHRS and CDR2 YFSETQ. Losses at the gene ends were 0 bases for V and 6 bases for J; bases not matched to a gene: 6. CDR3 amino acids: CASSLATGGLAEAFF. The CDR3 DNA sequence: TGCGCCAGCAGCTTGGCAACAGGGGGCCTCGCTGAAGCTTTCTTT.

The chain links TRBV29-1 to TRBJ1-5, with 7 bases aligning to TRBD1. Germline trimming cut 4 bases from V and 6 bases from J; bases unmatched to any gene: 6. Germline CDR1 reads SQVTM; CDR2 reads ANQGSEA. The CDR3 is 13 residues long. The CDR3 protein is CSVVEGAGQPQHF. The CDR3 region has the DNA TGCAGCGTTGTCGAGGGGGCTGGTCAGCCCCAGCATTTT.

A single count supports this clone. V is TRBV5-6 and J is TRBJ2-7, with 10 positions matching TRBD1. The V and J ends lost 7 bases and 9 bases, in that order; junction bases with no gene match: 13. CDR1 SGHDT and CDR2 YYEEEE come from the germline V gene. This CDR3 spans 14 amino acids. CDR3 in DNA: TGTGCCAGCGGAGCCGGGACAGGGGATTTTCGGCAGTACTTC. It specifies CASGAGTGDFRQYF.

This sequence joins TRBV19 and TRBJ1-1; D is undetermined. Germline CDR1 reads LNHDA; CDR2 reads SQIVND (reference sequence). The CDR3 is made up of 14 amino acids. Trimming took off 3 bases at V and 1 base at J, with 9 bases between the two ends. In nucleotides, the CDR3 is TGTGCCAGTAGTATGCTCGCCGGGAACACTGAAGCTTTCTTT. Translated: CASSMLAGNTEAFF.

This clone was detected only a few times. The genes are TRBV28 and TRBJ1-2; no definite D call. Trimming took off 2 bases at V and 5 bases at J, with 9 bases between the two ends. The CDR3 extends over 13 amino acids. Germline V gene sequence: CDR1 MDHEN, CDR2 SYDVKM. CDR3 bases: TGTGCCAGCAGTTTAAAGGCGGAATATGGCTACACCTTC. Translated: CASSLKAEYGYTF.